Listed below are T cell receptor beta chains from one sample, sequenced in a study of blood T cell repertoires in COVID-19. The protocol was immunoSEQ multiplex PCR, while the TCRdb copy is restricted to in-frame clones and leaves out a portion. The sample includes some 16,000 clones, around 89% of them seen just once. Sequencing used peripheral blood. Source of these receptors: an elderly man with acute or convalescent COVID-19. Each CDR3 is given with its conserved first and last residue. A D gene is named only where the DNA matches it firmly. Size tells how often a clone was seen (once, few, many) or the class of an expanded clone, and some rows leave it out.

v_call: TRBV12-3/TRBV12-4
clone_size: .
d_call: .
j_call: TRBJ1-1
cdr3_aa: CASSKDMEDEAFF
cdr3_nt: TGTGCCAGCAGCAAAGACATGGAAGATGAAGCTTTCTTT

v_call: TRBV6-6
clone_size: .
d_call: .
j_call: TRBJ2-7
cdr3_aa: CAVTGSGGGYEQYF
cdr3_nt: TGTGCCGTGACAGGCTCGGGCGGGGGTTACGAGCAGTACTTC

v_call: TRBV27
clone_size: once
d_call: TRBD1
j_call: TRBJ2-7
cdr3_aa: CASSLGTGGSYEQYF
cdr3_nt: TGTGCCAGCAGTTTAGGTACAGGGGGCTCCTACGAGCAGTACTTC

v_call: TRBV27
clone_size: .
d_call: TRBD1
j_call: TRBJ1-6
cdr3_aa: CASSLASGTVNSPLHF
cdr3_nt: TGTGCCAGCAGTTTAGCTTCCGGGACAGTCAATTCACCCCTCCACTTT

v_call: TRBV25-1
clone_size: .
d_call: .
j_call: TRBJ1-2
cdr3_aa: CASSEGVGGRNGYTF
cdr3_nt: TGTGCCAGCAGTGAGGGGGTCGGGGGGCGCAATGGCTACACCTTC

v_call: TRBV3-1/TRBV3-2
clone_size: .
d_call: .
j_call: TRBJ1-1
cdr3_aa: CASSQGGGRGTEAFF
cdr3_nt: TGTGCCAGCAGCCAAGGCGGGGGGAGAGGGACTGAAGCTTTCTTT

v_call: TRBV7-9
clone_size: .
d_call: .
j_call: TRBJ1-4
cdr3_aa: CASSLAGSGEKLFF
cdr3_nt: TGTGCCAGCAGCTTAGCCGGGAGTGGGGAAAAACTGTTTTTT

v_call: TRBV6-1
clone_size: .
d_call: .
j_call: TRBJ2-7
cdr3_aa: CASSEAYRSPYEQYF
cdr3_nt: TGTGCCAGCAGTGAAGCGTACAGGAGTCCCTACGAGCAGTACTTC

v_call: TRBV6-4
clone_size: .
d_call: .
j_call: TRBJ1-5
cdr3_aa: CASTNRNTNAYSNQPQHF
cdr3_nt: TGTGCCAGCACAAACAGAAATACGAATGCTTATAGCAATCAGCCCCAGCATTTT

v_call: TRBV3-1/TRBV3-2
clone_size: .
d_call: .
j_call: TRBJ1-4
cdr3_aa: CASSLEGGQNEKLFF
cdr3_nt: TGTGCCAGCAGCCTAGAAGGCGGTCAGAATGAAAAACTGTTTTTT

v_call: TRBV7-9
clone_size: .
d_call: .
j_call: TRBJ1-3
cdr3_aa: CASSLGLGNTIYF
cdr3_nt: TGTGCCAGCAGCCTGGGACTTGGAAACACCATATATTTT

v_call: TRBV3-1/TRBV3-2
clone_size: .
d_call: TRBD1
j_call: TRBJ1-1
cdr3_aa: CASSQSPGQGAPFF
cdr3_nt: TGTGCCAGCAGCCAATCCCCGGGACAGGGGGCCCCTTTCTTT

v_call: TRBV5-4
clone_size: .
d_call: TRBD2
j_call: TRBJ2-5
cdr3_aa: CASSLLAGDQETQYF
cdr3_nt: TGTGCCAGCAGCTTACTAGCGGGGGATCAAGAGACCCAGTACTTC

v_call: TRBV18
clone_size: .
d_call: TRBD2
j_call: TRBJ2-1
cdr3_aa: CASSPRAGDEQFF
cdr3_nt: TGTGCCAGCTCACCGAGAGCGGGAGATGAGCAGTTCTTC

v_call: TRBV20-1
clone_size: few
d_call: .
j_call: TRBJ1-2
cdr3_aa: CSANTGSPTF
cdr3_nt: TGCAGTGCTAACACCGGGAGCCCCACCTTC

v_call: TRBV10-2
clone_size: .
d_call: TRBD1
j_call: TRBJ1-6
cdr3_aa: CASSERDRGVTSPLHF
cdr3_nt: TGCGCCAGCAGTGAGAGGGACAGGGGTGTGACTTCACCCCTCCACTTT

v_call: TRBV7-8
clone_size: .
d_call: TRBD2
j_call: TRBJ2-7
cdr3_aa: CASSPLWTSGPIGQYF
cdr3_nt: TGTGCCAGCAGCCCTCTGTGGACTAGCGGGCCGATCGGGCAGTACTTC

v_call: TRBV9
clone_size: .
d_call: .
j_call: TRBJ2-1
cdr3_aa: CASSVVDEQFF
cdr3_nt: TGTGCCAGCAGCGTAGTCGATGAGCAGTTCTTC

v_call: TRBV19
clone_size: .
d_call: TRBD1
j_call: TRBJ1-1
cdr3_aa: CASSIRTGDEAFF
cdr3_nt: TGTGCCAGTAGTATCCGGACAGGGGATGAAGCTTTCTTT

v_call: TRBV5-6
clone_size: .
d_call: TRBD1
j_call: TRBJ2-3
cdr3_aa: CASSSPEGALIGDTQYF
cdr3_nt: TGTGCCAGCAGCTCCCCTGAGGGGGCCCTGATTGGAGATACGCAGTATTTT

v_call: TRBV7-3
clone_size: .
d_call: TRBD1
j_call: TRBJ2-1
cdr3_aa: CASSLDGTGGFQFF
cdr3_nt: TGTGCCAGCAGCTTAGATGGGACAGGGGGCTTTCAGTTCTTC

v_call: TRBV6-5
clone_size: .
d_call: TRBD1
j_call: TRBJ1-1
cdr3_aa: CASKQGANTEAFF
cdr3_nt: TGTGCCAGCAAGCAGGGGGCGAACACTGAAGCTTTCTTT

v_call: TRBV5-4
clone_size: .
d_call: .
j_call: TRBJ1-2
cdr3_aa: CASSLKGDYGYTF
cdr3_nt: TGTGCCAGCAGCTTGAAGGGAGACTATGGCTACACCTTC

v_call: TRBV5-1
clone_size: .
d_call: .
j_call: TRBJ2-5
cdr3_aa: CASSLTGRGQETQYF
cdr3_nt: TGCGCCAGCAGCCTTACAGGGAGAGGGCAAGAGACCCAGTACTTC

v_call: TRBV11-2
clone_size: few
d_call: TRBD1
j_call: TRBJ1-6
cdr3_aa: CASNGQGNSPLHF
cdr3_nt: TGTGCCAGCAACGGACAGGGGAATTCACCCCTCCACTTT

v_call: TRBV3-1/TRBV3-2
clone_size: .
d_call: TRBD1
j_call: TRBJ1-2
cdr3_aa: CASSPSRTGKGYTF
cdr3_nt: TGTGCCAGCAGCCCTTCCCGGACAGGGAAAGGCTACACCTTC

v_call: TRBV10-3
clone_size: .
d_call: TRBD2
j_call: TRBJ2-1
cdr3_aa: CAISDARGGSYNEQFF
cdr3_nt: TGTGCCATCAGTGACGCGCGGGGGGGGTCCTACAATGAGCAGTTCTTC

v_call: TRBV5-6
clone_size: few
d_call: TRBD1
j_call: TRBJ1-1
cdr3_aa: CASGQGGSEAFF
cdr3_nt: TGTGCCAGCGGACAGGGAGGATCTGAAGCTTTCTTT

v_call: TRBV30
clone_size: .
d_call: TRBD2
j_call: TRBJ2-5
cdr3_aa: CAWTSGGETQYF
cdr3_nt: TGTGCCTGGACTAGCGGGGGAGAGACCCAGTACTTC

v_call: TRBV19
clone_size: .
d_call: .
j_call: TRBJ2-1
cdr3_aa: CASSPRGGNEQFF
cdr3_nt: TGTGCCAGTAGCCCTCGGGGAGGCAATGAGCAGTTCTTC

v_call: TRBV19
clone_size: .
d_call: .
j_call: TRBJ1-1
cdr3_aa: CASSMVQGNTEAFF
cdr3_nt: TGTGCCAGTAGTATGGTTCAGGGGAACACTGAAGCTTTCTTT